These 18 T cell receptor beta chains share one sample of origin, sequenced in a study of blood T cell repertoires in COVID-19. Assay: immunoSEQ multiplex PCR; the TCRdb copy retains only in-frame clones and omits some. The table has around 180,000 clones, around 82% seen once; the top ten hold about 9.1%. Sequencing was carried out using peripheral blood. These receptors all stem from a woman older than 75 with acute or convalescent COVID-19.

V and J are TRBV7-8 and TRBJ2-1; TRBD2 aligns across 7 bases. The CDR3 runs 15 residues. Per the germline V gene, CDR1 is SGHVS and CDR2 is FQNEAQ. V shed 1 base, J shed 5 bases, and the junction held 5 bases outside the gene matches. DNA of the CDR3: TGTGCCAGCAGCTTAGGCGTCAGCGGGAACAATGAGCAGTTCTTC. Amino acid sequence: CASSLGVSGNNEQFF.

This chain joins TRBV19 and TRBJ2-7, with TRBD1 matching over 10 bases. Germline values: CDR1 LNHDA, CDR2 SQIVND (reference sequence). The CDR3 totals 15 residues. Unmatched junction bases numbered 7, after V lost 4 bases and J lost 4 bases. CDR3 nucleotides: TGTGCCAGTAGTACTTCGACAGGGGGCTGGTACGAGCAGTACTTC. It is translated as CASSTSTGGWYEQYF.

The rearrangement uses TRBV19 and TRBJ1-1; TRBD1 matches at 7 bases. V gave up 2 bases and J gave up 3 bases; unmatched junction bases: 0. Germline assignment: CDR1 LNHDA and CDR2 SQIVND (reference sequence). The CDR3 sequence is 13 residues long. DNA for the CDR3: TGTGCCAGTAGTATACAGGGGGACACTGAAGCTTTCTTT. This sequence encodes CASSIQGDTEAFF.

The chain combines TRBV11-2 with TRBJ2-3; TRBD2 agrees at 12 bases. CDR1 and CDR2 from the germline V gene are SGHAT and FQNNGV. The CDR3 contains 16 residues. Losses at the gene ends were 4 bases for V and 6 bases for J; bases not matched to a gene: 8. In nucleotides, the CDR3 is TGTGCCAGCAGCTCCCTAGCGGGAGGGTGGCCCGATACGCAGTATTTT. This translates into CASSSLAGGWPDTQYF.

This clone was counted between two and nine times. The chain couples TRBV10-3 to TRBJ2-3, with 8 bases matching TRBD1. This CDR3 is built from 14 residues. The V gene end was trimmed by 11 bases and the J gene end by 5 bases; junction bases not matched to a gene: 12. Germline-derived CDR1 and CDR2 are ENHRY and SYGVKD. In DNA form, the CDR3 reads TGTGCCGCACAGGGGGGCCGAGGTAGAGATACGCAGTATTTT. Encoded protein: CAAQGGRGRDTQYF.

The chain recombines TRBV2 with TRBJ2-3; maybe TRBD2 (6 bases). Per the germline V gene, CDR1 is SNHLY and CDR2 is FYNNEI. CDR3 length: 14 residues. The V gene lost 9 bases and the J gene lost 0 bases, with 13 bases spanning the gap. CDR3 DNA: TGTGCCAGTCTGCGGGGCCCTAGCACAGATACGCAGTATTTT. Its protein is CASLRGPSTDTQYF.

The chain carries TRBV6-5 and TRBJ1-1; tentatively, D is TRBD1 (5 bases). The CDR3 is 15 residues long. Trimming pared 4 bases from V and 3 bases from J, leaving 15 bases between. CDR1 is MNHEY and CDR2 is SVGAGI in the germline V gene. The CDR3 region is CASSSSQGGDTEAFF. As DNA, the CDR3 is TGTGCCAGCAGTTCCTCTCAGGGAGGGGACACTGAAGCTTTCTTT.

V is TRBV9 and J is TRBJ1-6; possibly TRBD1 for D (5 bases). Trimming took 0 bases from V and 9 from J, leaving 13 bases between them. Germline CDR1 SGDLS, CDR2 YYNGEE. The CDR3 has 15 amino acids. The CDR3 coding sequence is TGTGCCAGCAGCGTAGCCCATGCAGGGTCTTCACCCCTCCACTTT. This translates into CASSVAHAGSSPLHF.

The chain uses TRBV5-1 and TRBJ2-2; 9 bases match TRBD1. In germline, CDR1 is SGHRS, CDR2 YFSETQ. J lost 6 bases, V lost 5 bases, and 11 bases had no gene match. This CDR3 is built from 16 residues. CDR3 coding DNA: TGCGCCAGCAGGCTTTCAACAGGGGGCGCCGCCGGGGAGCTGTTTTTT. Protein sequence: CASRLSTGGAAGELFF.

About this clone itself: Other DNA variants within this sample encode the same CDR3. This chain connects TRBV6-5 to TRBJ1-2; D not resolved. The germline gives CDR1 MNHEY, CDR2 SVGAGI. V was pared by 5 bases and J by 0 bases, with 7 bases between. This CDR3 spans 13 amino acids. CDR3 nucleotide sequence: TGTGCCAGCAGTAGAACACCTAACTATGGCTACACCTTC. Protein sequence: CASSRTPNYGYTF.

V and J are TRBV7-2 and TRBJ1-4, with 8 nucleotides matching TRBD1. V lost 6 bases to trimming and J lost 6 bases; unmatched junction nucleotides: 6. Germline V gene sequence: CDR1 SGHTA, CDR2 FQGNSA. The CDR3 consists of 14 residues. The CDR3 loop reads CASSSGTGYEKLFF. The CDR3 region has the DNA TGTGCCAGCAGTTCCGGGACAGGTTATGAAAAACTGTTTTTT. Variable domain in full (rest from reference TRBV7-2 and TRBJ1-4): GAGVSQSPSNKVTEKGKDVELRCDPISGHTALYWYRQSLGQGLEFLIYFQGNSAPDKSGLPSDRFSAERTGGSVSTLTIQRTQQEDSAVYLCASSSGTGYEKLFFGSGTQLSVL.

This chain connects TRBV10-3 to TRBJ2-2, with 8 bases identical to TRBD2. V lost 4 bases and J lost 7; bases outside the gene matches: 8. The CDR3 length is 15 residues. Germline V CDR1 and CDR2: ENHRY, SYGVKD. The CDR3 protein is CAISVTGGPGGELFF. The CDR3 nucleotides are TGTGCCATCAGTGTCACGGGAGGGCCTGGCGGGGAGCTGTTTTTT.

This clone has a handful of counts. The gene calls are TRBV2 and TRBJ1-5; TRBD1 aligns across 9 bases. The germline CDR1 and CDR2 sequences are SNHLY and FYNNEI. V dropped 4 bases and J dropped 4; count of bases not matched to a gene: 8. The CDR3 loop spans 16 amino acids. The CDR3: CASSATRGQGNQPQHF. CDR3 nucleotides: TGTGCCAGCAGTGCGACCAGAGGACAGGGGAATCAGCCCCAGCATTTT.

CDR3 nucleotide sequence: TGCGCCAGCAGCTTGGATTCAGGGGAAACAGATACGCAGTATTTT. Encoded protein: CASSLDSGETDTQYF. The chain combines TRBV5-1 with TRBJ2-3; TRBD1 is a possible D gene (6 bases). Germline V gives CDR1 SGHRS, CDR2 YFSETQ. This CDR3 has 15 amino acids. V was trimmed by 0 bases and J by 3 bases, leaving 11 bases between them.

This chain joins TRBV11-2 and TRBJ2-3; 10 bases align to TRBD2. Losses at the gene ends were 1 base for V and 6 bases for J; bases not matched to a gene: 4. Germline V gene lookup returns CDR1 SGHAT and CDR2 FQNNGV. The CDR3 runs to 15 residues. This chain's CDR3 is CASSLASGGSDTQYF. Written as DNA, the CDR3 is TGTGCCAGCAGCTTAGCTAGCGGGGGCTCCGATACGCAGTATTTT.

The gene calls are TRBV5-6 and TRBJ1-4; possible D gene TRBD1, 5 bases. Germline loops: CDR1 SGHDT, CDR2 YYEEEE. The CDR3 extends over 14 amino acids. The ends were cut back, 4 bases at V and 5 bases at J, with 12 bases in the middle. The CDR3 loop reads CASSLKGWNEKLFF. DNA of the CDR3: TGTGCCAGCAGCCTAAAGGGGTGGAATGAAAAACTGTTTTTT.

The gene calls are TRBV10-3 and TRBJ1-5, with a tentative D call TRBD1 (5 bases). There are 13 residues in the CDR3. The V gene's germline CDR1 is ENHRY and CDR2 SYGVKD. Trimming pared 2 bases from V and 5 bases from J, leaving 7 bases between. CDR3 DNA sequence: TGTGCCATCAGTGAGGGGGGGTATCAGCCCCAGCATTTT. Translating gives CAISEGGYQPQHF.

V and J are TRBV19 and TRBJ1-1; TRBD1 is a possible D gene (5 bases). V was pared by 0 bases and J by 1 base, with 9 bases between. Germline-derived CDR1 and CDR2 are LNHDA and SQIVND (reference sequence). The CDR3 is 15 amino acids. Here the CDR3 reads CASSIDLGRNTEAFF. In DNA, the CDR3 is TGTGCCAGTAGTATAGATCTGGGGCGGAACACTGAAGCTTTCTTT. The variable domain in full, with the rest retrieved from reference TRBV19 and TRBJ1-1, is DGGITQSPKYLFRKEGQNVTLSCEQNLNHDAMYWYRQDPGQGLRLIYYSQIVNDFQKGDIAEGYSVSREKKESFPLTVTSAQKNPTAFYLCASSIDLGRNTEAFFGQGTRLTVV.